Below, 23 T cell receptor beta chains from the same sample are listed, as sequenced in a study of T cells in Graves' hyperthyroidism and ophthalmopathy. Amplification of TCR beta CDR3 regions used RNA as the template. Using the HTBI primer set, a first-round RT-PCR was run on the TCR CDR3. MiXCR, run by TCRdb on the multiplex PCR reads, gives a single entry per CDR3 protein. This table holds about 560,000 distinct CDR3 sequences, over 15% found once. Sequenced sample: blood. These TCRs come from a young woman with Graves' hyperthyroidism.

This sequence joins TRBV3-1 and TRBJ1-6, with 7 bases lining up with TRBD1. The CDR3 spans 14 residues. Trimming took 1 base from V and 9 from J; bases not matched to a gene: 3. Germline CDR1 LGHDT, CDR2 YNNKEL (reference sequence). DNA for the CDR3: TGTGCCAGCAGCCAAGCAGGGGGGGGTTCACCCCTCCACTTT. Protein: CASSQAGGGSPLHF.

This clonotype has a count of ten or more. This rearrangement joins TRBV12-3 or TRBV12-4 to TRBJ2-7, with D perhaps being TRBD1 or TRBD2 (5 bases each). The V end lost 4 bases, the J end lost 5 bases, and 15 bases lay between the germline ends. CDR3 length: 14 residues. CDR3: CASSYAGTSHEQYF. The CDR3 DNA sequence: TGTGCCAGCAGTTACGCCGGGACGTCCCACGAGCAGTACTTC.

This clonotype turned up a few times. The CDR3 DNA is TGTGCCAGCAGCTATAGCGGGGAGGGGGATACGCAGTATTTT. Protein: CASSYSGEGDTQYF. The rearrangement joins TRBV7-8 to TRBJ2-3, with 8 bases matching TRBD2. Germline loops: CDR1 SGHVS, CDR2 FQNEAQ. Trimming at V came to 4 bases and at J to 6 bases, leaving 6 bases not matched to a gene. The CDR3 contains 14 residues.

The chain links TRBV18 to TRBJ1-2; possibly TRBD1 for D (6 bases). V was trimmed by 2 bases and J by 7 bases, leaving 23 bases between them. CDR3 length equals 17 residues. Germline-derived CDR1 and CDR2 are KGHSH and LQKENI. The CDR3 region is CASSPEKGGRISGGYTF. The CDR3 nucleotides are TGTGCCAGCTCACCAGAGAAGGGGGGCCGGATTTCGGGTGGCTACACCTTC.

In its sample, this clonotype was seen a few times. The gene calls are TRBV18 and TRBJ1-5, with 8 bases that match TRBD1. From germline, CDR1 is KGHSH and CDR2 LQKENI. The V gene end was trimmed by 3 bases and the J gene end by 2 bases; junction bases not matched to a gene: 3. The CDR3 extends over 15 amino acids. The CDR3 nucleotides read TGTGCCAGCTCACCGACAGGGGTAGGCAATCAGCCCCAGCATTTT. Its protein product is CASSPTGVGNQPQHF.

The chain recombines TRBV5-1 with TRBJ1-4; 8 bases are a match to TRBD1. V gave up 6 bases and J gave up 10 bases; unmatched junction bases: 8. The CDR3 runs to 13 residues. CDR1 and CDR2 (germline): SGHRS, YFSETQ. The CDR3 spells CASNVETGGKLFF. The CDR3 DNA follows: TGCGCCAGCAACGTCGAAACAGGGGGAAAACTGTTTTTT.

This clonotype was recorded at least ten times. The chain joins TRBV3-1 to TRBJ1-1, with TRBD1 matching over 7 bases. Germline lookup yields CDR1 LGHDT and CDR2 YNNKEL (reference sequence). The J segment lost 8 bases and the V segment lost 5 bases, leaving 8 bases of the junction unmatched. The length of the CDR3 is 13 residues. The CDR3 sequence is CASSIAGGPEAFF. DNA of the CDR3: TGTGCCAGCAGCATCGCAGGGGGTCCCGAAGCTTTCTTT.

This clonotype appeared a single time. This rearrangement joins TRBV5-1 to TRBJ1-2, with 10 bases lining up with TRBD1. With V trimmed by 0 bases and J by 6 bases, 5 bases remained unmatched. The CDR3 is 15 residues long. CDR1 and CDR2 from the germline V gene are SGHRS and YFSETQ. The CDR3 nucleotides read TGCGCCAGCAGCTTGGGACAGGGGGCGCTGAATGGCTACACCTTC. It specifies CASSLGQGALNGYTF.

This clonotype turned up a few times. The chain uses TRBV20-1 and TRBJ2-2; a possible D gene is TRBD1 (5 bases). CDR3 length: 12 amino acids. From germline, CDR1 is DFQATT and CDR2 SNEGSKA (reference sequence). V lost 5 bases and J lost 8, with 12 bases in between. CDR3 nucleotide sequence: TGCAGTGCTTATCAGGGCCAGGGGGAGCTGTTTTTT. Translated: CSAYQGQGELFF.

J is TRBJ1-1 and V is TRBV7-8; the D is unclear. CDR3 length equals 14 residues. Trimming stripped 1 base from V and 3 bases from J, with 9 bases between. Germline CDR1 reads SGHVS; CDR2 reads FQNEAQ. The CDR3 DNA reads TGTGCCAGCAGCTTAGGGAACCGGGACACTGAAGCTTTCTTT. This translates into CASSLGNRDTEAFF.

This clonotype was recorded at least ten times. This chain links TRBV5-5 with TRBJ1-5, with D unresolved. The germline V gene encodes CDR1 SGHKS and CDR2 YYEKEE (reference sequence). The CDR3 sequence is 15 residues long. Trimming removed 0 bases from V and 7 bases from J, with 14 bases in between. DNA for the CDR3: TGTGCCAGCAGCTTGGCCCCAAGGGCGGAACAGCCCCAGCATTTT. Translating gives CASSLAPRAEQPQHF. Together with reference TRBV5-5 and TRBJ1-5, the CDR3 gives the full variable domain: DAGVTQSPTHLIKTRGQQVTLRCSPISGHKSVSWYQQVLGQGPQFIFQYYEKEERGRGNFPDRFSARQFPNYSSELNVNALLLGDSALYLCASSLAPRAEQPQHFGDGTRLSIL.

This chain connects TRBV12-3 or TRBV12-4 to TRBJ2-7; D is undetermined. CDR3 size: 12 residues. Trimming pared 5 bases from V and 3 bases from J, leaving 8 bases between. The CDR3 reads CASSVRSYEQYF. The CDR3 nucleotides read TGTGCCAGCAGTGTGAGGAGCTACGAGCAGTACTTC.

There are a few counts of this clonotype. The chain has TRBV7-3 and TRBJ1-1, with D unclear. Germline loops: CDR1 SGHTA, CDR2 FQGTGA. V lost 2 bases, J lost 5 bases, and 15 bases lay in between. The CDR3 consists of 15 residues. The CDR3 loop reads CASSLEVAGVTEAFF. CDR3 sequence (DNA): TGTGCCAGCAGCTTAGAGGTGGCGGGTGTAACTGAAGCTTTCTTT.

The sample holds many counts of this clonotype. The chain employs TRBV7-9 and TRBJ2-7; weak D call: TRBD2 (6 bases). The CDR3 totals 15 residues. From germline, CDR1 is SEHNR and CDR2 FQNEAQ (reference sequence). V was pared by 6 bases and J by 2 bases, with 17 bases between. Here the CDR3 reads CASSEAGRRTYEQYF. The CDR3 DNA reads TGTGCCAGCAGTGAAGCGGGCAGACGGACCTACGAGCAGTACTTC.

Many counts were recorded for this clonotype. The gene calls are TRBV20-1 and TRBJ2-1; 14 bases align to TRBD2. Germline CDR1 reads DFQATT; CDR2 reads SNEGSKA (reference sequence). Trimming cost V 6 bases and J 8 bases; bases outside gene matches: 12. This CDR3 is 16 amino acids long. CDR3: CSARTSGRRGIDEQFF. CDR3 DNA: TGCAGTGCGCGGACTAGCGGGAGGCGCGGTATCGATGAGCAGTTCTTC.

This clonotype has ten or more counts. The V gene is TRBV12-3 or TRBV12-4, the J gene TRBJ2-5; D is possibly TRBD2 (5 bases). The CDR3 extends over 15 amino acids. V was trimmed by 5 bases and J by 4 bases, leaving 17 bases between them. The CDR3 is CASSVTSGLGETQYF. CDR3 nucleotides: TGTGCCAGCAGTGTCACTAGTGGTCTGGGAGAGACCCAGTACTTC.

The sample holds many counts of this clonotype. The chain couples TRBV9 to TRBJ1-1; D gene unclear. The germline V gene encodes CDR1 SGDLS and CDR2 YYNGEE. Trimming removed 2 bases from V and 4 bases from J, with 12 bases in between. The CDR3 loop spans 14 amino acids. The CDR3 DNA reads TGTGCCAGCAGCGTCAATTCTTGGTCCACTGAAGCTTTCTTT. Protein product: CASSVNSWSTEAFF.

There are many counts of this clonotype. The rearrangement uses TRBV7-2 and TRBJ2-7; D is possibly TRBD2 (7 bases). The CDR3 loop spans 16 amino acids. Germline V gene sequence: CDR1 SGHTA, CDR2 FQGNSA. Trimming pared 2 bases from V and 4 bases from J, leaving 18 bases between. The CDR3, as DNA: TGTGCCAGCAGCTTATCCCGGGGGGCCCCCGGGTACGAGCAGTACTTC. It yields the protein CASSLSRGAPGYEQYF. Full variable domain (rest looked up from reference TRBV7-2 and TRBJ2-7): GAGVSQSPSNKVTEKGKDVELRCDPISGHTALYWYRQSLGQGLEFLIYFQGNSAPDKSGLPSDRFSAERTGGSVSTLTIQRTQQEDSAVYLCASSLSRGAPGYEQYFGPGTRLTVT.

The genes are TRBV20-1 and TRBJ2-3; 7 positions match TRBD1. Germline V gene data show CDR1 as DFQATT and CDR2 as SNEGSKA (reference sequence). V trimming: 7 bases; J trimming: 5 bases; junction bases outside the gene matches: 3. The CDR3 contains 11 residues. CDR3 amino acids: CSEGAGDTQYF. The CDR3 nucleotides are TGCAGTGAGGGGGCAGGAGATACGCAGTATTTT.

This clonotype was picked up many times. The CDR3: CSATAKPYNEQFF. CDR3 bases: TGCAGTGCTACAGCCAAACCATACAATGAGCAGTTCTTC. This chain links TRBV20-1 with TRBJ2-1; D unresolved. The ends were cut back, 4 bases at V and 4 bases at J, with 11 bases in the middle. The CDR3 covers 13 residues. Germline CDR1 reads DFQATT; CDR2 reads SNEGSKA (reference sequence).

This clonotype occurred many times. V is TRBV6-5 and J is TRBJ1-2; TRBD1 is a possible D gene (5 bases). This CDR3 comprises 14 residues. Germline CDR1 reads MNHEY; CDR2 reads SVGAGI. The ends were cut back, 3 bases at V and 3 bases at J, with 11 bases in the middle. CDR3 protein: CASSYHTGDYGYTF. CDR3 DNA: TGTGCCAGCAGTTATCACACGGGGGACTATGGCTACACCTTC.

Many counts were recorded for this clonotype. This chain joins TRBV15 and TRBJ2-1, with 10 bases identical to TRBD2. V dropped 4 bases and J dropped 6; count of bases not matched to a gene: 6. CDR1 is LNHNV and CDR2 is YYDKDF in the germline V gene (reference sequence). The CDR3 covers 15 residues. The CDR3: CATSTGLARANEQFF. CDR3 bases: TGTGCCACCAGCACGGGACTAGCGAGAGCCAATGAGCAGTTCTTC.

This clonotype was recorded a few times. V usage is TRBV7-8 and J usage is TRBJ2-1, with D possibly TRBD1 on 6 matching bases. The CDR3 length is 15 residues. V lost 3 bases and J lost 3, with 12 bases in between. Looked up from germline, CDR1 is SGHVS and CDR2 is FQNEAQ. CDR3 protein: CASSFRDTLYNEQFF. CDR3 nucleotides: TGTGCCAGCAGCTTCCGGGACACCCTCTACAATGAGCAGTTCTTC.